One and the same sample provided the 27 T cell receptor beta chains below, sequenced in a study of post-analysis software for immune sequencing data. Study results and caveats: The five TRBV segments detected at higher frequency in patients than in controls included TRBV5-6, TRBV5-1 and TRBV20-1.

Prepared libraries of TCR beta cDNA carried unique molecular identifiers. MiXCR, run by TCRdb on the PCR reads, gives a single entry per CDR3 protein. The sample yields fewer than 900,000 distinct CDR3 sequences, roughly 46% seen once. These TCRs' antigens remain unknown. Material for sequencing was blood. These receptors were obtained from a girl between 10 and 17 years old with multiple sclerosis.

This clonotype was detected once. The V and J genes are TRBV4-1 and TRBJ2-7; possible D gene TRBD1, 6 bases. V was pared by 7 bases and J by 5 bases, with 21 bases between. Germline CDR1 MGHRA, CDR2 YSYEKL. The CDR3 contains 15 residues. The CDR3 protein is CASNHGDRFPDEQYF. The DNA for the CDR3 is TGCGCCAGCAACCATGGCGACAGGTTTCCCGACGAGCAGTACTTC.

This rearrangement joins TRBV7-2 to TRBJ2-4, with a tentative D call TRBD2 (6 bases). The J call may be in error: the DNA end matches TRBJ2-7 better. The CDR3 is 15 residues long. Germline V gene lookup returns CDR1 SGHTA and CDR2 FQGNSA. In nucleotides, the CDR3 is TGTGCCAGCAGCGTAAGCGGGCCTGAGTTTGGCGAGCAGTACTTC. Translation: CASSVSGPEFGEQYF.

The table lists this clonotype with a few counts. The chain links TRBV20-1 to TRBJ2-5; unclear D gene. Trimming shortened V by 1 base and J by 4 bases, and 1 base separated the two germline ends. From germline, CDR1 is DFQATT and CDR2 SNEGSKA (reference sequence). The CDR3 has 10 residues. The CDR3 DNA follows: TGCAGTGCTAGAGCAGAGACCCAGTACTTC. It encodes CSARAETQYF.

The CDR3 DNA is TGTGCCACCAGTGATTTCGCGGACAAGCAAGAGACCCAGTACTTC. This sequence encodes CATSDFADKQETQYF. The J gene is TRBJ2-5, the V gene TRBV24-1, with D perhaps TRBD1 (5 bases). The V gene's germline CDR1 is KGHDR and CDR2 SFDVKD. This CDR3 has 15 amino acids. Trimming shortened V by 1 base and J by 2 bases, and 10 bases separated the two germline ends.

The chain employs TRBV28 and TRBJ1-6; D call uncertain. V gave up 2 bases and J gave up 0 bases, with 8 bases separating them. The V gene's germline CDR1 is MDHEN and CDR2 SYDVKM. The length of the CDR3 is 16 residues. The CDR3 sequence is CASSLERSSYNSPLHF. Here the CDR3 DNA reads TGTGCCAGCAGTTTAGAGCGGAGCTCCTATAATTCACCCCTCCACTTT.

The chain uses TRBV19 and TRBJ2-5, with D hard to call. CDR3 length equals 12 residues. Trimming stripped 1 base from V and 11 bases from J, with 11 bases between. The germline V gene encodes CDR1 LNHDA and CDR2 SQIVND (reference sequence). The chain's CDR3 is CASSIGANEQYF. The CDR3 region has the DNA TGTGCCAGTAGTATAGGTGCCAATGAGCAGTACTTC.

The gene calls are TRBV18 and TRBJ2-1; possible D gene TRBD2, 6 bases. This CDR3 region has 17 residues. The germline gives CDR1 KGHSH, CDR2 LQKENI. V lost 3 bases and J lost 0, with 15 bases in between. CDR3 protein: CASSPSEGLSSYNEQFF. In DNA, the CDR3 is TGTGCCAGCTCACCGTCTGAGGGACTGAGCTCCTACAATGAGCAGTTCTTC.

A few counts support this clonotype. The V call is TRBV20-1, the J call TRBJ2-6; a possible D gene is TRBD1 (6 bases). The CDR3 totals 16 residues. CDR1 is DFQATT and CDR2 is SNEGSKA in the germline V gene (reference sequence). V was shortened by 5 bases and J by 0 bases, with 14 bases between the two germline ends. The CDR3 DNA is TGCAGTGCTGCCAGGGGCCCCTACTCTGGGGCCAACGTCCTGACTTTC. This gives the protein CSAARGPYSGANVLTF.

This clonotype was seen a few times. The chain employs TRBV20-1 and TRBJ2-1, with D possibly matching TRBD2 (5 bases). Germline lookup yields CDR1 DFQATT and CDR2 SNEGSKA (reference sequence). This CDR3 has 16 residues. Trimming removed 3 bases from V and 4 bases from J, with 19 bases in between. The CDR3 here is CSARVGLDASYNEQFF. The CDR3 DNA follows: TGCAGTGCTAGGGTTGGACTCGACGCGTCGTACAATGAGCAGTTCTTC.

This clonotype has more than one count but fewer than ten. The chain couples TRBV20-1 to TRBJ1-1; 8 positions agree with TRBD1. The CDR3 has 15 amino acids. The junction had 8 bases not matched to a gene; V was cut back by 0 bases and J by 5 bases. Germline V gene data show CDR1 as DFQATT and CDR2 as SNEGSKA (reference sequence). DNA for the CDR3: TGCAGTGCTAGAGACTTGGACAGGGCGGGGACTGAAGCTTTCTTT. It codes for CSARDLDRAGTEAFF.

The chain couples TRBV9 to TRBJ2-7, with TRBD2 as a possible D gene (5 bases). V lost 0 bases to trimming and J lost 5 bases, with 15 bases between them. The CDR3 covers 15 residues. Germline V CDR1 and CDR2: SGDLS, YYNGEE. CDR3 in amino acids: CASSVGTYSRDEQYF. Here the CDR3 DNA reads TGTGCCAGCAGCGTAGGGACTTACTCTCGGGACGAGCAGTACTTC. The variable domain in full, completed from reference TRBV9 and TRBJ2-7, reads DSGVTQTPKHLITATGQRVTLRCSPRSGDLSVYWYQQSLDQGLQFLIQYYNGEERAKGNILERFSAQQFPDLHSELNLSSLELGDSALYFCASSVGTYSRDEQYFGPGTRLTVT.

The table lists this clonotype with a few counts. The chain couples TRBV7-2 to TRBJ1-5; D gene uncertain. Trimming pared 1 base from V and 0 bases from J, leaving 7 bases between. The CDR3 runs 15 residues. From germline, CDR1 is SGHTA and CDR2 FQGNSA. CDR3 DNA: TGTGCCAGCAGCTTAGGGGAAATTAGCAATCAGCCCCAGCATTTT. Translating gives CASSLGEISNQPQHF.

V and J are TRBV20-1 and TRBJ2-7; TRBD1 matches at 9 bases. The CDR3 runs to 15 residues. The J segment lost 0 bases and the V segment lost 6 bases, leaving 9 bases of the junction unmatched. Germline loops: CDR1 DFQATT, CDR2 SNEGSKA (reference sequence). The CDR3 spells CSAGTGRMSSYEQYF. DNA for the CDR3: TGCAGTGCCGGGACAGGGAGGATGAGCTCCTACGAGCAGTACTTC.

The chain is built from TRBV12-3 or TRBV12-4 and TRBJ2-7; 7 positions match TRBD2. The CDR3 extends over 14 amino acids. The V segment lost 6 bases and the J segment 7 bases; nucleotides outside the gene matches: 12. CDR3 region: CASRRGASGNEQYF. CDR3 bases: TGTGCCAGCAGGCGAGGGGCTAGCGGCAATGAGCAGTACTTC.

This clonotype was picked up one time. A read error may produce the germline difference seen at one junction end. This chain connects TRBV24-1 to TRBJ2-5; tentatively, D is TRBD1 (6 bases). CDR1 KGHDR and CDR2 SFDVKD come from the germline V gene. The CDR3 loop spans 14 amino acids. The CDR3 here is CTTSDPGTKETQYF. The DNA for the CDR3 is TGTACCACCAGTGATCCCGGGACAAAAGAGACCCAGTACTTC.

This clonotype showed up just once. This chain joins TRBV5-1 and TRBJ2-7, with a tentative D call TRBD1 (5 bases). TRBJ2-4 matches the DNA end more closely, so the J call is doubtful. CDR3 length equals 14 residues. Germline V CDR1 and CDR2: SGHRS, YFSETQ. The CDR3 DNA follows: TGCGCCAGCAGCAGTGACAGTGAGAAAAACATTCAGTACTTC. It yields the protein CASSSDSEKNIQYF.

The chain carries TRBV20-1 and TRBJ2-5; 14 nucleotides match TRBD2. The CDR3 totals 17 residues. Trimming at V came to 0 bases and at J to 4 bases, leaving 7 bases not matched to a gene. Germline-derived CDR1 and CDR2 are DFQATT and SNEGSKA (reference sequence). The CDR3 sequence is CSARDLGLAGALETQYF. The CDR3 DNA reads as TGCAGTGCTAGAGATCTGGGACTAGCGGGAGCTTTAGAGACCCAGTACTTC.

This chain links TRBV6-2 or TRBV6-3 with TRBJ2-4, with a possible D match to TRBD1 (5 bases). Per the germline V gene, CDR1 is MNHEY and CDR2 is SVGEGT. The length of the CDR3 is 15 residues. Between the trimmed V and J ends, which lost 6 bases and 2 bases, there was a span of 14 bases. CDR3 bases: TGTGCCAGCAGAGGGGCGGCCCTGACCAAAAACATTCAGTACTTC. This sequence encodes CASRGAALTKNIQYF.

This clonotype was picked up a small number of times. The chain is built from TRBV29-1 and TRBJ2-7; TRBD1 might be the D (5 bases). Trimming pared 4 bases from V and 3 bases from J, leaving 10 bases between. There are 12 residues in the CDR3. The germline V gene has CDR1 SQVTM and CDR2 ANQGSEA. In nucleotides, the CDR3 is TGCAGCGTTGTTGCAGGGAACTACGAGCAGTACTTC. Translated: CSVVAGNYEQYF.

V is TRBV20-1 and J is TRBJ2-3; D is undetermined. CDR1 is DFQATT, CDR2 SNEGSKA, per germline (reference sequence). CDR3 length equals 15 residues. V lost 3 bases to trimming and J lost 4 bases, with 17 bases between them. The CDR3 region has the DNA TGCAGTGCTAGGTTACCTCTGACCGTCGCAGATACGCAGTATTTT. As protein: CSARLPLTVADTQYF.

The V and J genes are TRBV12-3 or TRBV12-4 and TRBJ2-1, with 7 bases matching TRBD2. V trimming: 0 bases; J trimming: 0 bases; junction bases outside the gene matches: 5. The CDR3 is made up of 17 amino acids. This chain's CDR3 is CASSLALAETSYNEQFF. DNA of the CDR3: TGTGCCAGCAGTTTAGCGCTAGCGGAGACCTCCTACAATGAGCAGTTCTTC.

This clonotype was observed a few times. V gene TRBV4-1 combines with J gene TRBJ2-7; 10 bases line up with TRBD1. This CDR3 is built from 15 residues. Trimming cost V 4 bases and J 4 bases; bases outside gene matches: 7. Germline V gene data show CDR1 as MGHRA and CDR2 as YSYEKL. This chain's CDR3 is CASSPPGQGTYEQYF. In DNA, the CDR3 is TGCGCCAGCAGCCCCCCGGGACAGGGGACGTACGAGCAGTACTTC.

By sample fraction, this clonotype is medium-sized (0.01 to 0.1%). The chain employs TRBV7-2 and TRBJ2-5; D ambiguous. The V gene's germline CDR1 is SGHTA and CDR2 FQGNSA. There are 14 residues in the CDR3. The V end was cut by 1 base, the J end by 2 bases, with 8 bases between. This CDR3 is CASSLVWRQETQYF. The DNA for the CDR3 is TGTGCCAGCAGCTTAGTTTGGCGTCAAGAGACCCAGTACTTC.

The V and J genes are TRBV7-3 and TRBJ2-1; 10 positions match TRBD2. Germline V gene lookup returns CDR1 SGHTA and CDR2 FQGTGA. The CDR3 is made up of 13 amino acids. After removal of 8 bases from V and 8 bases from J, the junction contained 6 bases not matched to a gene. The CDR3, as DNA: TGTGCCAGCGCGGTAGCGGGAGGTCATGAGCAGTTCTTC. It is translated as CASAVAGGHEQFF.

The J gene is TRBJ1-5, the V gene TRBV20-1, with D maybe TRBD1 (6 bases). Between the trimmed V and J ends, which lost 6 bases and 3 bases, there was a span of 12 bases. The V gene's germline CDR1 is DFQATT and CDR2 SNEGSKA (reference sequence). The length of the CDR3 is 13 residues. This chain's CDR3 is CSAIQGINQPQHF. CDR3 bases: TGCAGTGCGATACAGGGAATCAATCAGCCCCAGCATTTT.

The rearrangement uses TRBV10-3 and TRBJ1-5, with D tentatively TRBD1 (6 bases). There are 13 residues in the CDR3. Per the germline V gene, CDR1 is ENHRY and CDR2 is SYGVKD. V gave up 4 bases and J gave up 15 bases, with 19 bases separating them. The CDR3 DNA is TGTGCCATCAGTGGAGAAGGGGGGGTCCATTGGCATTTT. Amino acid sequence: CAISGEGGVHWHF.

Written as DNA, the CDR3 is TGTGCCAGCAGCTCCCGTCAGCAGAACACTGAAGCTTTCTTT. This sequence encodes CASSSRQQNTEAFF. This chain uses TRBV7-9 with TRBJ1-1; D gene ambiguous. Germline V gives CDR1 SEHNR, CDR2 FQNEAQ (reference sequence). The CDR3 sequence is 14 residues long. V lost 4 bases and J 1 base, leaving 10 bases between the germline ends.